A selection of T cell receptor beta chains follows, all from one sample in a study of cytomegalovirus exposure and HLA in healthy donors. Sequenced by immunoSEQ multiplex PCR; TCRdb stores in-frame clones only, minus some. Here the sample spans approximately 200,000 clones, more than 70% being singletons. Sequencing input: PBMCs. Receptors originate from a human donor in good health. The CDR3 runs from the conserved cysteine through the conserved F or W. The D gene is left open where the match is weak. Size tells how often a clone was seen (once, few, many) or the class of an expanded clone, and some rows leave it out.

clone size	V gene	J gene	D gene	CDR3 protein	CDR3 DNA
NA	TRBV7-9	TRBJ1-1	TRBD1	CASSLVTGPEAFF	TGTGCCAGCAGCTTAGTGACAGGGCCTGAAGCTTTCTTT
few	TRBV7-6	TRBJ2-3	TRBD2	CASKLAGPNSHTDTQYF	TGTGCCAGTAAATTAGCGGGACCTAACAGTCACACAGATACGCAGTATTTT
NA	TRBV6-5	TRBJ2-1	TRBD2	CASSYSTSGSEQFF	TGTGCCAGCAGTTACTCAACTAGCGGGAGCGAGCAGTTCTTC
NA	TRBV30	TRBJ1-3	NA	CAWRAWSSGNTIYF	TGTGCCTGGAGGGCTTGGAGCTCTGGAAACACCATATATTTT
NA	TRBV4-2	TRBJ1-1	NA	CASIPSAATTEAFF	TGTGCCAGCATTCCTTCGGCGGCAACCACTGAAGCTTTCTTT
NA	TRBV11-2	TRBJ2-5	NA	CASSFIGQGRQETQYF	TGTGCCAGCAGCTTCATCGGCCAGGGGCGTCAAGAGACCCAGTACTTC
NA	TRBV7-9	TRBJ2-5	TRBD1	CSSSLVAQGLVETQYF	TGTTCCAGCAGCTTAGTAGCACAGGGGTTGGTAGAGACCCAGTACTTC
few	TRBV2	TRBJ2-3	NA	CASSPSLTSITDTQYF	TGTGCCAGCAGTCCCAGTTTGACTAGTATCACAGATACGCAGTATTTT
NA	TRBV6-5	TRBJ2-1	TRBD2	CASSSLAGGRNEQFF	TGTGCCAGCAGTTCGCTAGCGGGAGGTCGAAATGAGCAGTTCTTC
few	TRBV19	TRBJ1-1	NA	CASSISGLNTEAFF	TGTGCCAGTAGTATATCCGGACTTAACACTGAAGCTTTCTTT
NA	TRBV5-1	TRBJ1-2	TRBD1	CASSGLGTGQNYGYTF	TGCGCCAGCAGCGGTTTAGGGACAGGACAAAACTATGGCTACACCTTC
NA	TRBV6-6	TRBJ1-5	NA	CASSYYRDPSNQPQHF	TGTGCCAGCAGTTATTACAGGGACCCCAGCAATCAGCCCCAGCATTTT
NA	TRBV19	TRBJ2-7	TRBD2	CASSSKLAGKVYEQYF	TGTGCCAGTAGTTCCAAACTAGCGGGAAAGGTCTACGAGCAGTACTTC
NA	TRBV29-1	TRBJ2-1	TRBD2	CSVVGGRALDYNEQFF	TGCAGCGTTGTTGGGGGGAGGGCCCTGGACTACAATGAGCAGTTCTTC
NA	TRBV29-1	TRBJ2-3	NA	CSVVVGADTQYF	TGCAGCGTTGTCGTGGGAGCAGATACGCAGTATTTT
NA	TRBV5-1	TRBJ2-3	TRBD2	CASSLEERGMNTQYF	TGCGCCAGCAGCTTGGAAGAGCGGGGGATGAATACGCAGTATTTT
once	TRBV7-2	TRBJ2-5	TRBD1	CASSLSRTGAETQYF	TGTGCCAGCAGCTTAAGTAGGACAGGGGCGGAGACCCAGTACTTC
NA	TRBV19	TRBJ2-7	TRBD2	CASSTIAGVRGEQYF	TGTGCCAGTAGTACAATAGCGGGAGTCCGTGGCGAGCAGTACTTC